The 20 T cell receptor beta chains listed next were all sequenced from one sample in a study of post-analysis software for immune sequencing data. The antigens for these receptors are not known. The study's findings and limits: Comparison of patients with controls showed five TRBV segments more frequent in patients, TRBV5-6, TRBV5-1 and TRBV20-1 among them.

The TCR beta cDNA libraries contained unique molecular identifiers. TCRdb processed the PCR reads anew with MiXCR; each CDR3 protein has one entry. The repertoire includes hundreds of thousands of distinct CDR3 sequences, approximately 30% of them detected once, and 0.5% to 0.6% sits in the top ten. Sequencing input: blood. Every receptor here comes from a girl aged 5-17 years with multiple sclerosis.

The chain joins TRBV3-1 to TRBJ1-2; no clear D. V lost 1 base to trimming and J lost 10 bases, with 10 bases between them. Germline CDR1 is LGHDT and CDR2 is YNNKEL (reference sequence). This CDR3 comprises 12 residues. Here the CDR3 reads CASSQVRIDYTF. The CDR3 DNA reads as TGTGCCAGCAGCCAAGTACGGATTGACTACACCTTC.

This clonotype was detected a few times. The rearrangement links TRBV11-2 to TRBJ2-5; D could derive from TRBD1 or TRBD2 (5 bases each). The germline V and J ends were trimmed by 0 bases and 4 bases, with 12 bases remaining between them. This CDR3 is built from 15 residues. Germline V gene data show CDR1 as SGHAT and CDR2 as FQNNGV. The CDR3 DNA reads TGTGCCAGCAGCTTAGATGTGTGGGGGAGAGAGACCCAGTACTTC. Encoded protein: CASSLDVWGRETQYF.

This clonotype was detected a few times. The chain has TRBV29-1 and TRBJ2-3; the match to TRBD2 covers 8 bases. CDR1 is SQVTM and CDR2 is ANQGSEA in the germline V gene. The CDR3 is 18 residues long. V was pared by 6 bases and J by 4 bases, with 21 bases of the junction left unmatched. The CDR3 loop is CSVRWEPLWTSSPDTQYF. The CDR3 nucleotides read TGCAGCGTGAGGTGGGAACCCCTTTGGACTAGCAGCCCAGATACGCAGTATTTT.

This clonotype was seen more than once but under ten times. The chain carries TRBV6-6 and TRBJ2-4; the D gene is possibly TRBD2 (6 bases). The J call is uncertain, as TRBJ2-7 better fits the DNA end. Germline V CDR1 and CDR2: MNHNY, SVGAGI (reference sequence). The length of the CDR3 is 13 residues. The CDR3 nucleotides are TGTGCCAGCAGTTACGGGACTCCCTACGAGCAGTACTTC. Translation gives CASSYGTPYEQYF.

With respect to this clonotype: A much bigger clone sits one base away, suggesting this may be a read error. The chain recombines TRBV4-1 with TRBJ2-3; D is perhaps TRBD2 (5 bases). Germline lookup yields CDR1 MGHRA and CDR2 YSYEKL. The CDR3 sequence is 11 residues long. CDR3 in DNA: TGCGCCAGCAGCCAGGGAGATATGCAGTATTTT. It yields the protein CASSQGDMQYF.

The chain links TRBV20-1 to TRBJ1-2; TRBD1 agrees at 7 bases. CDR3 length: 13 amino acids. V dropped 3 bases and J dropped 6; count of bases not matched to a gene: 7. Germline V CDR1 and CDR2: DFQATT, SNEGSKA (reference sequence). CDR3 coding DNA: TGCAGTGCTAGCGAACCGACAGGGAATGGCTACACCTTC. Amino acids: CSASEPTGNGYTF.

In this sample, this clonotype turned up a few times. The chain couples TRBV4-3 to TRBJ2-7; D possibly corresponds to TRBD1 (6 bases). Germline CDR1 and CDR2: LGHNA and YSLEER. The V end lost 4 bases, the J end lost 0 bases, and 10 bases lay between the germline ends. The CDR3 length is 14 residues. CDR3: CASSPAQGSYEQYF. The CDR3 nucleotides read TGCGCCAGCAGCCCGGCACAGGGCTCCTACGAGCAGTACTTC.

In nucleotides, the CDR3 is TGCAGCGAATCCCCTGGGACTGAAGCTTTCTTT. It translates to CSESPGTEAFF. The rearrangement links TRBV29-1 to TRBJ1-1; D gene ambiguous. V was cut by 7 bases and J by 5 bases, with 11 bases left in between. There are 11 residues in the CDR3. Germline loops: CDR1 SQVTM, CDR2 ANQGSEA.

This rearrangement joins TRBV28 to TRBJ1-2, with 7 bases aligning to TRBD1. Per the germline V gene, CDR1 is MDHEN and CDR2 is SYDVKM. CDR3 size: 14 residues. With 9 bases clipped from V and 1 base from J, the junction kept 8 bases outside the gene matches. In DNA form, the CDR3 reads TGTGCCAGTAAATATTGGGACAGTAACTATGGCTACACCTTC. Translated, it gives CASKYWDSNYGYTF.

This clonotype was counted between two and nine times. This chain links TRBV6-2 or TRBV6-3 with TRBJ2-4, with D perhaps TRBD2 (7 bases). The CDR3 consists of 17 residues. Trimming took off 6 bases at V and 1 base at J, with 19 bases between the two ends. Germline values: CDR1 MNHEY, CDR2 SVGEGT. In DNA, the CDR3 is TGTGCCAGCAGCTTACTAGCGCCCCAGGGGGCCAAAAACATTCAGTACTTC. This codes for CASSLLAPQGAKNIQYF.

The V call is TRBV9, the J call TRBJ2-5; D may match TRBD1 or TRBD2 (5 bases each). The better agreement between TRBJ2-7 and the DNA end casts doubt on the J call. Germline V gene data show CDR1 as SGDLS and CDR2 as YYNGEE. The CDR3 runs to 14 residues. Here the CDR3 DNA reads TGTGCCAGCAGCCCCAGGGTGGGAGACTACGAGCAGTACTTC. Amino acids: CASSPRVGDYEQYF.

V gene TRBV5-8 combines with J gene TRBJ2-4; either TRBD1 or TRBD2 may supply D (5 bases each). The V end lost 4 bases, the J end lost 2 bases, and 16 bases lay between the germline ends. This CDR3 is built from 16 residues. The germline V gene encodes CDR1 SGHTS and CDR2 YDEGEE. CDR3 sequence: CASSTAGSFTKNIQYF. The CDR3 nucleotides read TGTGCCAGCAGCACGGCAGGGAGTTTCACCAAAAACATTCAGTACTTC.

For the CDR3, the DNA is TGTGCCAGCAGCTCCCCGGGGGGGGCCATTACTGAGCAGTTCTTC. Its translation: CASSSPGGAITEQFF. J is TRBJ2-1 and V is TRBV7-6, with 8 bases fitting TRBD2. Unmatched junction bases numbered 11, after V lost 4 bases and J lost 9 bases. The CDR3 runs 15 residues. Germline V CDR1 and CDR2: SGHVS, FNYEAQ.

Remarks on this clonotype: This could be a read error, since a much larger clone is one nucleotide away. The rearrangement joins TRBV7-8 to TRBJ2-1; 13 nucleotides agree with TRBD2. This CDR3 contains 15 residues. From germline, CDR1 is SGHVS and CDR2 FQNEAQ. V lost 5 bases to trimming and J lost 6 bases; unmatched junction nucleotides: 4. The CDR3 nucleotides are TGTGCCAGCAGCCCTAGGACTAGCGGGAGCAATGAGCAGTTCTTC. The encoded protein is CASSPRTSGSNEQFF.

This clonotype is a singleton in its sample. This chain links TRBV25-1 with TRBJ1-1; no firm D call. Trimming stripped 3 bases from V and 3 bases from J, with 11 bases between. The CDR3 is 14 residues long. Germline assignment: CDR1 MGHDK and CDR2 SYGVNS. The CDR3 DNA follows: TGTGCCAGCAGTGATACTTTAAGGGACACTGAAGCTTTCTTT. This sequence encodes CASSDTLRDTEAFF. Supplemented by reference TRBV25-1 and TRBJ1-1, the full variable domain reads EADIYQTPRYLVIGTGKKITLECSQTMGHDKMYWYQQDPGMELHLIHYSYGVNSTEKGDLSSESTVSRIRTEHFPLTLESARPSHTSQYLCASSDTLRDTEAFFGQGTRLTVV.

The chain links TRBV20-1 to TRBJ2-1, with TRBD2 matching 8 bases. CDR1 and CDR2 (germline): DFQATT, SNEGSKA (reference sequence). The CDR3 has 13 amino acids. CDR3 sequence reads: CRLASGLGGEQFF. The CDR3, as DNA: TGCAGACTGGCTAGCGGGTTGGGGGGTGAGCAGTTCTTC.

In its sample, this clonotype was seen a few times. This chain links TRBV7-2 with TRBJ2-1, with 7 nucleotides matching TRBD1. Germline CDR1 SGHTA, CDR2 FQGNSA. The CDR3 consists of 17 residues. V dropped 5 bases and J dropped 4; count of bases not matched to a gene: 14. The CDR3 coding sequence is TGTGCCAGCAGCACGACAGGGCGGGCTCTTCCGTACAATGAGCAGTTCTTC. Protein sequence: CASSTTGRALPYNEQFF.

Points on this clonotype: Its ends do not fully match the called genes, so a read error is possible. The rearrangement joins TRBV20-1 to TRBJ2-3, with 10 nucleotides matching TRBD2. The CDR3 runs 17 residues. Germline V gene sequence: CDR1 DFQATT, CDR2 SNEGSKA (reference sequence). The DNA of the CDR3 is TGCAGTGCGAGAGTAGGAGGGCTAGCGGGGGTTGGAAATACGCAGTATTTT. Protein sequence: CSARVGGLAGVGNTQYF.

The genes are TRBV20-1 and TRBJ2-4, with D possibly matching TRBD2 (5 bases). The J call may not be correct, given that the DNA end is closer to TRBJ2-7. The CDR3 is 13 amino acids. Germline assignment: CDR1 DFQATT and CDR2 SNEGSKA (reference sequence). CDR3 coding DNA: TGCAGTGCTTCGAACGGGGTCACCTACGAGCAGTACTTC. Translating gives CSASNGVTYEQYF.

This clonotype has more than one count but fewer than ten. The chain's CDR3 is CASSNGRAGGTDTQYF. The CDR3 coding sequence is TGCGCCAGCAGCAATGGTAGGGCAGGGGGCACAGATACGCAGTATTTT. This rearrangement joins TRBV5-1 to TRBJ2-3; possible D gene TRBD1, 6 bases. Germline lookup yields CDR1 SGHRS and CDR2 YFSETQ. The CDR3 totals 16 residues. V dropped 4 bases and J dropped 1 base, with 16 bases sitting between them.